The 23 T cell receptor beta chains reported below all come from one sample, sequenced in a study of T cells in Graves' hyperthyroidism and ophthalmopathy. Template material for amplifying TCR beta CDR3 regions consisted of RNA transcripts. HTBI primers were employed in a first-round RT-PCR of the TCR CDR3. In TCRdb, the multiplex PCR reads were re-called with MiXCR into one record per CDR3 protein. The repertoire includes a few hundred thousand distinct CDR3 sequences, more than 15% of them detected once, and roughly 3.4% sits in the top ten. The sample consisted of blood. The receptors come from a woman aged 40 to 50 with Graves' ophthalmopathy.

Only a few counts were recorded for this clonotype. The V call is TRBV7-9, the J call TRBJ1-1; possibly TRBD1 for D (5 bases). V was shortened by 8 bases and J by 1 base, with 11 bases between the two germline ends. The CDR3 has 13 residues. Per the germline V gene, CDR1 is SEHNR and CDR2 is FQNEAQ (reference sequence). The DNA for the CDR3 is TGTGCCAGCGCGGGGACGGGGAACACTGAAGCTTTCTTT. Translating it yields CASAGTGNTEAFF.

This clonotype was seen at least ten times. The rearrangement uses TRBV7-9 and TRBJ2-7, with a possible D match to TRBD1 (6 bases). CDR1 and CDR2 from the germline V gene are SEHNR and FQNEAQ (reference sequence). V lost 5 bases to trimming and J lost 0 bases, with 11 bases between them. The CDR3 is 14 amino acids. The CDR3 bases are TGTGCCAGCAGCCCCCGGACAGCCTCCTACGAGCAGTACTTC. The encoded protein is CASSPRTASYEQYF. Drawing the rest from reference TRBV7-9 and TRBJ2-7, the complete variable domain is DTGVSQNPRHKITKRGQNVTFRCDPISEHNRLYWYRQTLGQGPEFLTYFQNEAQLEKSRLLSDRFSAERPKGSFSTLEIQRTEQGDSAMYLCASSPRTASYEQYFGPGTRLTVT.

The chain recombines TRBV15 with TRBJ1-1, with a possible D match to TRBD1 (5 bases). Trimming took 0 bases from V and 3 from J, leaving 14 bases between them. Per the germline V gene, CDR1 is LNHNV and CDR2 is YYDKDF (reference sequence). CDR3 length: 16 amino acids. CDR3 coding DNA: TGTGCCACCAGCAGAGATTTCGGGGGGGGGTACACTGAAGCTTTCTTT. Protein sequence: CATSRDFGGGYTEAFF.

The CDR3 bases are TGTGCCAGTAGTATTCCGGCTAGCAGGATGGACGGGACCGGGGAGCTGTTTTTT. Translation gives CASSIPASRMDGTGELFF. The chain employs TRBV19 and TRBJ2-2; a weak D match, TRBD2 (5 bases). The CDR3 is 18 amino acids. The V and J ends lost 3 bases and 5 bases respectively, with 22 bases between them. Germline-derived CDR1 and CDR2 are LNHDA and SQIVND (reference sequence). Full variable domain (missing parts from reference TRBV19 and TRBJ2-2): DGGITQSPKYLFRKEGQNVTLSCEQNLNHDAMYWYRQDPGQGLRLIYYSQIVNDFQKGDIAEGYSVSREKKESFPLTVTSAQKNPTAFYLCASSIPASRMDGTGELFFGEGSRLTVL.

In its sample, this clonotype was seen many times. This chain connects TRBV7-2 to TRBJ2-3; D is uncertain. From germline, CDR1 is SGHTA and CDR2 FQGNSA. The CDR3 runs 15 residues. The germline V and J ends were trimmed by 1 base and 1 base, with 9 bases remaining between them. For the CDR3, the DNA is TGTGCCAGCAGCTTAGTTGTGGGCCGCACAGATACGCAGTATTTT. This codes for CASSLVVGRTDTQYF. The complete variable domain, with remaining parts taken from reference TRBV7-2 and TRBJ2-3, reads GAGVSQSPSNKVTEKGKDVELRCDPISGHTALYWYRQSLGQGLEFLIYFQGNSAPDKSGLPSDRFSAERTGGSVSTLTIQRTQQEDSAVYLCASSLVVGRTDTQYFGPGTRLTVL.

This clonotype was found many times. The V and J genes are TRBV2 and TRBJ1-5; tentative D call: TRBD1 (5 bases). V was pared by 2 bases and J by 7 bases, with 18 bases between. There are 16 residues in the CDR3. Germline V gene data show CDR1 as SNHLY and CDR2 as FYNNEI. The DNA of the CDR3 is TGTGCCAGCAGTGAATTCGGAGGCAGGGTGGGGCAGCCCCAGCATTTT. Its protein is CASSEFGGRVGQPQHF.

This clonotype was found many times. V usage is TRBV12-3 or TRBV12-4 and J usage is TRBJ2-7; TRBD1 agrees at 11 bases. The CDR3 runs 16 residues. V gave up 3 bases and J gave up 6 bases; unmatched junction bases: 10. The CDR3 loop is CASSFISGQGDREQYF. For the CDR3, the DNA is TGTGCCAGCAGTTTCATCTCGGGACAGGGGGATCGCGAGCAGTACTTC.

This clonotype was detected a few times. The CDR3 loop reads CASSPQGPGELFF. The CDR3 coding sequence is TGTGCCAGCAGTCCACAGGGGCCCGGGGAGCTGTTTTTT. V usage is TRBV27 and J usage is TRBJ2-2; 7 nucleotides align to TRBD1. Per the germline V gene, CDR1 is MNHEY and CDR2 is SMNVEV (reference sequence). The CDR3 spans 13 residues. The V gene end was trimmed by 5 bases and the J gene end by 6 bases; junction bases not matched to a gene: 3.

This clonotype was detected many times. At one end, the junction sequence differs from germline, possibly due to a read error. The gene calls are TRBV30 and TRBJ1-6; D call uncertain. This CDR3 is built from 11 residues. Germline V lookup: CDR1 GTSNPN, CDR2 SVGIG (reference sequence). In DNA form, the CDR3 reads TGTGCCTGGTCCGATAACTCACCCCTCCACTTT. This sequence encodes CAWSDNSPLHF.

In the case of this clonotype: A read error is possible here, since a much larger clone lies one base away. The rearrangement joins TRBV27 to TRBJ2-1, with 9 nucleotides matching TRBD2. Germline CDR1 reads MNHEY; CDR2 reads SMNVEV (reference sequence). The CDR3 extends over 16 amino acids. This CDR3 reads CASSLNPRGGYNEQLF. CDR3 sequence (DNA): TGTGCCAGCAGTTTAAATCCGCGGGGGGGCTACAATGAGCAGTTGTTC.

This clonotype was seen many times. The chain uses TRBV3-1 and TRBJ2-5; 8 bases are a match to TRBD1. Germline CDR1 is LGHDT and CDR2 is YNNKEL (reference sequence). The CDR3 extends over 14 amino acids. V lost 5 bases, J lost 5 bases, and 7 bases stayed unmatched. The DNA for the CDR3 is TGTGCCAGCAGCGCTAGGACAGGGCGGGAGACCCAGTACTTC. Translated, it gives CASSARTGRETQYF.

This clonotype was detected a few times. V gene TRBV14 combines with J gene TRBJ1-2, with D possibly TRBD1 on 5 matching bases. Per the germline V gene, CDR1 is SGHDN and CDR2 is FVKESK. The ends were cut back, 2 bases at V and 6 bases at J, with 13 bases in the middle. The CDR3 is 14 amino acids. The CDR3 coding sequence is TGTGCCAGCAGCCAACTCGGGGCCGGTAATGGCTACACCTTC. Translated: CASSQLGAGNGYTF.

The J gene is TRBJ2-7, the V gene TRBV4-1, with D perhaps matching TRBD1 (6 bases). The germline gives CDR1 MGHRA, CDR2 YSYEKL. There are 13 residues in the CDR3. The ends were cut back, 6 bases at V and 5 bases at J, with 14 bases in the middle. The CDR3 sequence is CASSRTEGDEQYF. For the CDR3, the DNA is TGCGCCAGCAGTCGGACCGAGGGGGACGAGCAGTACTTC.

This clonotype has only a few counts. This sequence joins TRBV5-1 and TRBJ2-3, with a possible D match to TRBD1 (6 bases). Germline V lookup: CDR1 SGHRS, CDR2 YFSETQ. CDR3 size: 13 residues. Between the trimmed V and J ends, which lost 4 bases and 6 bases, there was a span of 12 bases. The CDR3 DNA sequence: TGCGCCAGCAGCCCCCAGGGGATGGATACGCAGTATTTT. This translates into CASSPQGMDTQYF. Variable domain in full (rest from reference TRBV5-1 and TRBJ2-3): KAGVTQTPRYLIKTRGQQVTLSCSPISGHRSVSWYQQTPGQGLQFLFEYFSETQRNKGNFPGRFSGRQFSNSRSEMNVSTLELGDSALYLCASSPQGMDTQYFGPGTRLTVL.

There are many counts of this clonotype. The chain uses TRBV28 and TRBJ1-1; tentatively, D is TRBD1 (5 bases). CDR3 size: 17 residues. V shed 5 bases and J shed 11 bases, with 30 bases lying between them. Germline CDR1 MDHEN, CDR2 SYDVKM. As DNA, the CDR3 is TGTGCCAGCAGTCCCTCCTACGGGGGGTCCTACCCAAGACGCGCTTTCTTT. This codes for CASSPSYGGSYPRRAFF.

This clonotype was observed a few times. V and J are TRBV7-2 and TRBJ1-5; TRBD1 might be the D (6 bases). The length of the CDR3 is 16 residues. Germline CDR1 SGHTA, CDR2 FQGNSA. The ends were cut back, 1 base at V and 3 bases at J, with 13 bases in the middle. The CDR3 DNA follows: TGTGCCAGCAGCTTAGATGTCACAGGGTCCAATCAGCCCCAGCATTTT. Amino acid sequence: CASSLDVTGSNQPQHF. Full variable domain (missing parts from reference TRBV7-2 and TRBJ1-5): GAGVSQSPSNKVTEKGKDVELRCDPISGHTALYWYRQSLGQGLEFLIYFQGNSAPDKSGLPSDRFSAERTGGSVSTLTIQRTQQEDSAVYLCASSLDVTGSNQPQHFGDGTRLSIL.

This clonotype has ten or more counts. The chain couples TRBV7-2 to TRBJ2-3; possibly TRBD2 for D (6 bases). The CDR3 is made up of 16 amino acids. Germline V gene sequence: CDR1 SGHTA, CDR2 FQGNSA. V was cut by 2 bases and J by 2 bases, with 14 bases left in between. The CDR3 nucleotides read TGTGCCAGCAGCTTAAACGGACGGGGGAACACAGATACGCAGTATTTT. Translation gives CASSLNGRGNTDTQYF.

The sample holds many counts of this clonotype. V and J are TRBV7-9 and TRBJ2-3; 11 nucleotides line up with TRBD2. This CDR3 is built from 16 residues. V shed 1 base and J 2 bases; nucleotides not matched to a gene: 2. From germline, CDR1 is SEHNR and CDR2 FQNEAQ (reference sequence). The DNA of the CDR3 is TGTGCCAGCAGCTTAGTAGCGGGAGGGATCACAGATACGCAGTATTTT. It codes for CASSLVAGGITDTQYF.

This clonotype was picked up many times. Here the CDR3 reads CASRPTVLTGELFF. The CDR3 region has the DNA TGTGCCAGCAGACCTACGGTACTCACCGGGGAGCTGTTTTTT. The V and J genes are TRBV2 and TRBJ2-2; D is undetermined. This CDR3 region has 14 residues. Deletions cut 6 bases from V and 4 bases from J, with 12 bases between. The germline gives CDR1 SNHLY, CDR2 FYNNEI.

This clonotype was recorded many times. V and J are TRBV29-1 and TRBJ2-1; 9 nucleotides agree with TRBD1. CDR1 and CDR2 from the germline V gene are SQVTM and ANQGSEA. CDR3 length equals 15 residues. After removal of 7 bases from V and 6 bases from J, the junction contained 13 bases not matched to a gene. The CDR3 nucleotides are TGCAGCGCGAGAACCCCCGGGACAGGGACCAATGAGCAGTTCTTC. Protein product: CSARTPGTGTNEQFF.

At least ten counts were recorded for this clonotype. The CDR3 DNA sequence: TGTGCCAGCAGTTTAGACGGGGCGAGCTCCTACAATGAGCAGTTCTTC. It specifies CASSLDGASSYNEQFF. The chain has TRBV27 and TRBJ2-1, with D perhaps matching TRBD1 or TRBD2 (5 bases each). CDR1 is MNHEY and CDR2 is SMNVEV in the germline V gene (reference sequence). Trimming took 2 bases from V and 0 from J, leaving 11 bases between them. The CDR3 totals 16 residues.

Here the CDR3 DNA reads TGTGCCAGCAGCTTAAAAGAGGTTTGGAGGGACGGGAACAATGAGCAGTTCTTC. As protein: CASSLKEVWRDGNNEQFF. The genes are TRBV13 and TRBJ2-1; D may be TRBD2 (6 bases). This CDR3 contains 18 residues. The germline V and J ends were trimmed by 2 bases and 5 bases, with 22 bases remaining between them. Germline loops: CDR1 PRHDT, CDR2 FYEKMQ (reference sequence).

About this clonotype: The junction and the germline gene differ at one end; a read error may be behind it. J is TRBJ2-7 and V is TRBV6-1; the D gene is possibly TRBD1 (6 bases). This CDR3 has 11 residues. CDR1 and CDR2 from the germline V gene are MNHNS and SASEGT. The CDR3 loop reads CDSSGGAEQYF. The DNA of the CDR3 is TGTGACAGCAGTGGGGGCGCCGAGCAGTACTTC.